This TCR beta chain originates from a study of blood T cell repertoires in COVID-19 (dated by TCRdb to 2020 to 2022). For the study in its entirety: Collaborator samples came from the United States, Italy and Spain and covered acute and convalescent phases of COVID-19. The dataset comprised deeply sampled blood TCRbeta repertoires from subjects exposed to, actively infected with, or recovered from COVID-19. The material from the prospective study consisted of cDNA or gDNA derived from T cells, B-cell-depleted T cells, or PBMCs. A freely available public database, intended as a resource for researchers studying the immune response to SARS-CoV-2, is where the repertoires were released. A de-identified subject ID, COVID-19 status, age in years and sex were almost always included in the sample metadata. Where available, HLA class I and class II types were taken from metadata supplied by the sample provider and were not determined by assay-based typing. Samples came from the ongoing ImmuneRACE study (first 160 participants) plus 1,254 subjects from 6 global collaborators.

This clone was seen only a few times. Its binding antigen is unknown. No much larger clone exists at a distance of one base, and base qualities are not known. Trimming removed 6 bases from V and 6 bases from J, leaving 9 bases between the germline ends. CDR1 is given as MNHNY and CDR2 as SVGAGI, both from the germline V gene (reference sequence). The CDR3 numbers 11 residues from cysteine through phenylalanine. The kept DNA is CDR3 alone, 33 bases in frame from the first base. Points the paper makes about the study in general: Clinical and demographic metadata were provided uncurated, with the amount varying by source and participant.

The collaborating institutions used their own protocols to collect whole blood in K2EDTA tubes. For TCRbeta analysis, collaborators shipped samples in one of three forms: frozen whole blood, isolated PBMCs, or DNA extracted from either of those sample types. The immunoSEQ Assay, a bias-controlled multiplex PCR, was used to amplify TCRbeta CDR3 regions from genomic DNA. The paper's processing steps were these. Nucleated cell counts per sample were estimated from amplification of reference gene primers within the assay. Sequence reads were collapsed and filtered to measure the absolute abundance of every unique TCRbeta CDR3 rearrangement. For each sample, productive Simpson clonality was calculated by taking the square root of Simpson's diversity index across productive rearrangements. The source is immuneACCESS, and TCRdb retained only in-frame sequences with V and J called. Part of the clones is not carried over; for the studies checked, unresolved V genes explain less than half of this, and the remainder is unexplained. That table furnishes V, J and clone size, whereas the DNA furnished D and trimming. The sample table records 90,000 to 110,000 clones; around three quarters of these occur just once. Around 4.2% of the sample is held by the ten biggest clonotypes.

The sample comprised peripheral blood. Recombination linked TRBV6-6 to TRBJ2-7; matching of 5 bases hints at TRBD2 as the D gene. The source is a human donor in a cohort sampled during active or convalescent COVID-19. The CDR3 is CASRIEGEQYF. The nucleotide sequence is given as TGTGCCAGCAGAATAGAGGGCGAGCAGTACTTC.